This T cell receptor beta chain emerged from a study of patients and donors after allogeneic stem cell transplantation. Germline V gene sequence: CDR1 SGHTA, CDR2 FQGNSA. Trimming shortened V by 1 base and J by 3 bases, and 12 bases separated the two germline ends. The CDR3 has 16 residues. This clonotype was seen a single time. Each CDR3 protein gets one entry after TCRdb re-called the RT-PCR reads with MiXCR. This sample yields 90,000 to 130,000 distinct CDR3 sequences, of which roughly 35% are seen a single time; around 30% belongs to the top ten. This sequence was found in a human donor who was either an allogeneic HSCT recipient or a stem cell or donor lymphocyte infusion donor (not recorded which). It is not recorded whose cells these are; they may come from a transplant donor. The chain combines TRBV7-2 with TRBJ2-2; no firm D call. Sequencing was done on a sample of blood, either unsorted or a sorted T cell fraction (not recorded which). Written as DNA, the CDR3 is TGTGCCAGCAGCTTAGGGGGATTTAAGGACACCGGGGAGCTGTTTTTT. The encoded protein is CASSLGGFKDTGELFF.